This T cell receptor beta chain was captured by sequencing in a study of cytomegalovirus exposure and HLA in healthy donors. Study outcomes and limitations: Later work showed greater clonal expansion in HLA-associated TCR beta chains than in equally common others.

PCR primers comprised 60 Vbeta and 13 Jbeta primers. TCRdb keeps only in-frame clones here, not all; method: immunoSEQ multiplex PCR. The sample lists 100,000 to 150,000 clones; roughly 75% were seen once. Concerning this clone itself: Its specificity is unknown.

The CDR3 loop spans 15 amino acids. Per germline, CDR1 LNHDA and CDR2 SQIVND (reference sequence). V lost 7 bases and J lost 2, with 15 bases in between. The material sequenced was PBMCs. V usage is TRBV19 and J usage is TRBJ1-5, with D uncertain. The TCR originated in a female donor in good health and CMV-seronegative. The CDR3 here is CASKVWGGGNQPQHF. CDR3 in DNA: TGTGCCAGTAAAGTATGGGGAGGTGGCAATCAGCCCCAGCATTTT.